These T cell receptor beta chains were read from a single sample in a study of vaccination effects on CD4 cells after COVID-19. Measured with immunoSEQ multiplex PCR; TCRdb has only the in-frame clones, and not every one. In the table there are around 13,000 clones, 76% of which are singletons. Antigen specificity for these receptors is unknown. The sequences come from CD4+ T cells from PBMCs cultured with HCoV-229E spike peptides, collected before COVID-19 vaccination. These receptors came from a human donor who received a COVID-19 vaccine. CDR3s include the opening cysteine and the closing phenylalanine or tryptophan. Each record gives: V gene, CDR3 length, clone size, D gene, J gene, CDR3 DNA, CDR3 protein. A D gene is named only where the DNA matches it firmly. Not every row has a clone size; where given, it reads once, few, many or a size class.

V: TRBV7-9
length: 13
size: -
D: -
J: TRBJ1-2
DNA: TGTGCCAGCAGCCCCCTCGTTGGCTATGGCTACACCTTC
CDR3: CASSPLVGYGYTF

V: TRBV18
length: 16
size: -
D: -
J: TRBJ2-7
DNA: TGTGCCAGCTCACCACCGGCAGGGACCTTCTCCTACGAGCAGTACTTC
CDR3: CASSPPAGTFSYEQYF

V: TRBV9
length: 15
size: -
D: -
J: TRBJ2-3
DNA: TGTGCCAGCAGCGTAGTGGGCGGGAGCACAGATACGCAGTATTTT
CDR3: CASSVVGGSTDTQYF

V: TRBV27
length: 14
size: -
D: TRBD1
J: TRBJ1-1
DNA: TGTGCCAGCCTCGGGACAGGGGGGTTCACTGAAGCTTTCTTT
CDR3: CASLGTGGFTEAFF

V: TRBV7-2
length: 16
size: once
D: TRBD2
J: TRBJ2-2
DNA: TGTGCCAGCAGATTAGCGGGGGGCGCACGAACCGGGGAGCTGTTTTTT
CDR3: CASRLAGGARTGELFF

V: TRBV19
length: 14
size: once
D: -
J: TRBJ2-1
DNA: TGTGCCAGTACGGCAACGGACTTCTACAATGAGCAGTTCTTC
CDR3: CASTATDFYNEQFF

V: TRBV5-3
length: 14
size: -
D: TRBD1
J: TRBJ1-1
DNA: TGTGCCAGAAGGCCACCGTCAGGGGGGCCGGAAGCTTTCTTT
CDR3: CARRPPSGGPEAFF

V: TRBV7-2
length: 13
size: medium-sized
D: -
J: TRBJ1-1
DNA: TGTGCCAGCAGCTTAGAACAGAATCAACAAGCTTTCTTT
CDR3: CASSLEQNQQAFF

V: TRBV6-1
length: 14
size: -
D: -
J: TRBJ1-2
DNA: TGTGCCAGCAGTGAAGGACGAGGATTATATGGCTACACCTTC
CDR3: CASSEGRGLYGYTF

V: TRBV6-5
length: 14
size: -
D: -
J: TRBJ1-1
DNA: TGTGCCAGCACCACGGGAGGACTTAACACTGAAGCTTTCTTT
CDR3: CASTTGGLNTEAFF

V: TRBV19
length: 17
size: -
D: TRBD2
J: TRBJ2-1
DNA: TGTGCCAGTAAGACTAGCGGGAGGGCTACCTCCTACAATGAGCAGTTCTTC
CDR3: CASKTSGRATSYNEQFF

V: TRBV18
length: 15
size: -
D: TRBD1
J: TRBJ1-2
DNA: TGTGCCAGCTCACTCGGGACAGCCCAAACCTATGGCTACACCTTC
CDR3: CASSLGTAQTYGYTF

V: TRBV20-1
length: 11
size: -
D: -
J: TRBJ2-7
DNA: TGCAGTGCTATGACGGCTTACGAGCAGTACTTC
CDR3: CSAMTAYEQYF

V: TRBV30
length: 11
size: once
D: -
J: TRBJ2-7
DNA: TGTGCCTGGGGGGAGTACTACGAGCAGTACTTC
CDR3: CAWGEYYEQYF

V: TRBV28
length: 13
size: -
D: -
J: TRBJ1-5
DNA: TGTGCCAGCTCTTTCCCGGAAAATCAGCCCCAGCATTTT
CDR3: CASSFPENQPQHF

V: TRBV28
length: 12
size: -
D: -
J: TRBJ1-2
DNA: TGTGCCAGCAGTTTCCTACACTATGGCTACACCTTC
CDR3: CASSFLHYGYTF

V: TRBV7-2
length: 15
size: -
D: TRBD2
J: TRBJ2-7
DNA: TGTGCCAGCAGCTTAGCACTAGCGGGGACCTACGAGCAGTACTTC
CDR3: CASSLALAGTYEQYF

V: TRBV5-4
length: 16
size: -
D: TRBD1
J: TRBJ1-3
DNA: TGTGCCAGCAGCACAGGGGGACAGGGGGCTGGAAACACCATATATTTT
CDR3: CASSTGGQGAGNTIYF

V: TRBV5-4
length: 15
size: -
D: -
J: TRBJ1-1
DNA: TGTGCCAGCAGCCCCCCCGAGGGGGGAGGCACTGAAGCTTTCTTT
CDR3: CASSPPEGGGTEAFF

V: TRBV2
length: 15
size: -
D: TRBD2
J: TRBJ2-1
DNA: TGTGCCAGCAGCCCTACTAGCGGGAGTTACAATGAGCAGTTCTTC
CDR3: CASSPTSGSYNEQFF

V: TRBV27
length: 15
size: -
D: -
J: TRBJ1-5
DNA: TGTGCCAGCAGTTTAATGGCGGGGAATCAGCAGCCCCAGCATTTT
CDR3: CASSLMAGNQQPQHF